The rows below give T cell receptor beta chains drawn from one sample of a study of metastatic and nonmetastatic thyroid tumors. TCRdb re-called the PCR reads through MiXCR. The sample includes some 25,000 clones, roughly 19% of them seen just once. The sample was blood. The receptors come from a male donor with papillary thyroid cancer or a benign thyroid nodule (not recorded which). Some clones in this sample may be carry-over from other donors' samples. CDR3s include the opening cysteine and the closing phenylalanine or tryptophan. A D gene is named only where the DNA matches it firmly. Only some rows state a clone size, as once, few, many or a class for expanded clones.

clone_size: -; cdr3_length: 14; v_call: TRBV5-1; j_call: TRBJ2-7; d_call: TRBD1; cdr3_nt: TGCGCCAGCAGGGGACAGACAGGGGCCTACGAGCAGTACTTC; cdr3_aa: CASRGQTGAYEQYF
clone_size: medium-sized; cdr3_length: 14; v_call: TRBV6-1; j_call: TRBJ1-2; d_call: TRBD1; cdr3_nt: TGTGCCAGCAGAGAGCTGGACAGGGGCTATGGCTACACCTTC; cdr3_aa: CASRELDRGYGYTF
clone_size: -; cdr3_length: 15; v_call: TRBV20-1; j_call: TRBJ2-3; d_call: -; cdr3_nt: TGCAGTGCTTCTCGACACAAAAGACGCACAGATACACAGTATTTT; cdr3_aa: CSASRHKRRTDTQYF
clone_size: -; cdr3_length: 16; v_call: TRBV12-3/TRBV12-4; j_call: TRBJ2-2; d_call: TRBD2; cdr3_nt: TGTGCCAGCAGTTCACGTTCTAGCGGTACGGCCGGGGAGCTGTTTTTT; cdr3_aa: CASSSRSSGTAGELFF
clone_size: many; cdr3_length: 14; v_call: TRBV20-1; j_call: TRBJ2-5; d_call: TRBD2; cdr3_nt: TGCAGTGCTAGGACTAGCGGGAGACGAGAGACCCAGTACTTC; cdr3_aa: CSARTSGRRETQYF
clone_size: many; cdr3_length: 13; v_call: TRBV29-1; j_call: TRBJ2-5; d_call: TRBD1; cdr3_nt: TGCAGCGGGACGACAGGGGAGAGTGAGACCCAGTACTTC; cdr3_aa: CSGTTGESETQYF
clone_size: -; cdr3_length: 13; v_call: TRBV5-1; j_call: TRBJ2-7; d_call: -; cdr3_nt: TGCGCCAGCGGGATAGGGATAGCCTACGAGCAGTACTTC; cdr3_aa: CASGIGIAYEQYF
clone_size: many; cdr3_length: 17; v_call: TRBV11-2; j_call: TRBJ2-7; d_call: TRBD2; cdr3_nt: TGTGCCAGCAGCCCGCGGGGGGCCAGAAGCCTCTCCTACGAGCAGTACTTC; cdr3_aa: CASSPRGARSLSYEQYF
clone_size: -; cdr3_length: 16; v_call: TRBV2; j_call: TRBJ1-4; d_call: -; cdr3_nt: TGTGCCAGCAGTGAACCCTACGGACCTGGTAATGAAAAACTGTTTTTT; cdr3_aa: CASSEPYGPGNEKLFF
clone_size: many; cdr3_length: 15; v_call: TRBV30; j_call: TRBJ1-3; d_call: -; cdr3_nt: TGTGCCTGGAGTGCCGGATACAGCTCTGGAAACACCATATATTTT; cdr3_aa: CAWSAGYSSGNTIYF
clone_size: -; cdr3_length: 13; v_call: TRBV12-3/TRBV12-4; j_call: TRBJ1-2; d_call: -; cdr3_nt: TGTGCCAGCAGATTGGGGACGGAACGGGGCTACACCTTC; cdr3_aa: CASRLGTERGYTF
clone_size: many; cdr3_length: 14; v_call: TRBV28; j_call: TRBJ1-4; d_call: TRBD1; cdr3_nt: TGTGCCAGCGCAACCCAGGGGGGAAATGAAAAACTGTTTTTT; cdr3_aa: CASATQGGNEKLFF
clone_size: many; cdr3_length: 14; v_call: TRBV2; j_call: TRBJ2-5; d_call: TRBD2; cdr3_nt: TGTGCCAGCAGTGCTGGACTAGCGGGAGAGACCCAGTACTTC; cdr3_aa: CASSAGLAGETQYF
clone_size: medium-sized; cdr3_length: 12; v_call: TRBV19; j_call: TRBJ2-1; d_call: -; cdr3_nt: TGTGCCAGTAGTATAGAAACTAATGGGCAGTTCTTC; cdr3_aa: CASSIETNGQFF
clone_size: few; cdr3_length: 12; v_call: TRBV6-1; j_call: TRBJ1-2; d_call: -; cdr3_nt: TGTGCCAGCAGCCCGGGACGCTATGGCTACACCTTC; cdr3_aa: CASSPGRYGYTF
clone_size: many; cdr3_length: 15; v_call: TRBV20-1; j_call: TRBJ2-3; d_call: -; cdr3_nt: TGCAGTGTTAGCCCCCGGGACGGATTCACAGATACGCAGTATTTT; cdr3_aa: CSVSPRDGFTDTQYF
clone_size: many; cdr3_length: 14; v_call: TRBV5-1; j_call: TRBJ1-1; d_call: TRBD1; cdr3_nt: TGCGCCAGCAGCTTGGTCAGGGGGGACACTGAAGCTTTCTTT; cdr3_aa: CASSLVRGDTEAFF
clone_size: -; cdr3_length: 13; v_call: TRBV7-3; j_call: TRBJ1-2; d_call: TRBD1; cdr3_nt: TGTGCCAGCAGCTTGGAGGGGGCGGAGGGCTACACCTTC; cdr3_aa: CASSLEGAEGYTF
clone_size: -; cdr3_length: 17; v_call: TRBV5-1; j_call: TRBJ2-2; d_call: -; cdr3_nt: TGTGCCAGCAGCTTGGCCCGGGTACAGGTGAGGACCGGGGAGCTGTTTTTT; cdr3_aa: CASSLARVQVRTGELFF
clone_size: -; cdr3_length: 16; v_call: TRBV27; j_call: TRBJ1-2; d_call: TRBD1; cdr3_nt: TGTGCCAGCAGTCCCATGCAGACAGGGCTCAGGGAAGGCTACACCTTC; cdr3_aa: CASSPMQTGLREGYTF
clone_size: -; cdr3_length: 15; v_call: TRBV4-1; j_call: TRBJ2-7; d_call: TRBD2; cdr3_nt: TGCGCCAGCAGCCAAGAGGGACTAGCTGTCAACGAGCAGTACTTC; cdr3_aa: CASSQEGLAVNEQYF
clone_size: few; cdr3_length: 14; v_call: TRBV20-1; j_call: TRBJ2-3; d_call: -; cdr3_nt: TGCAGTGCTCCAGTAGGGGGGTTTGCAGATACGCAGTATTTT; cdr3_aa: CSAPVGGFADTQYF
clone_size: -; cdr3_length: 14; v_call: TRBV6-1; j_call: TRBJ2-7; d_call: TRBD1; cdr3_nt: TGTGCCAGCAGTCAGGGACAGGGAGGTTACGAGCAGTACTTC; cdr3_aa: CASSQGQGGYEQYF